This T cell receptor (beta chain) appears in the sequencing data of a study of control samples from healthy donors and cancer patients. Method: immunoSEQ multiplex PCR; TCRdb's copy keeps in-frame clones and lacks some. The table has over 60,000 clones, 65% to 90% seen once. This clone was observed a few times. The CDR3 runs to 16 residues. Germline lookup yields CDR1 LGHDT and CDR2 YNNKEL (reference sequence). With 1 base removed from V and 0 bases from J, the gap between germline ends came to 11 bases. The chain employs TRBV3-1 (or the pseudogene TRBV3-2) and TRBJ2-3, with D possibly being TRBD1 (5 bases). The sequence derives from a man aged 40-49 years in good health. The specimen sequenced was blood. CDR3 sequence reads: CASSQAVGASTDTQYF. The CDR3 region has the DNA TGTGCCAGCAGCCAAGCAGTAGGGGCCAGCACAGATACGCAGTATTTT.